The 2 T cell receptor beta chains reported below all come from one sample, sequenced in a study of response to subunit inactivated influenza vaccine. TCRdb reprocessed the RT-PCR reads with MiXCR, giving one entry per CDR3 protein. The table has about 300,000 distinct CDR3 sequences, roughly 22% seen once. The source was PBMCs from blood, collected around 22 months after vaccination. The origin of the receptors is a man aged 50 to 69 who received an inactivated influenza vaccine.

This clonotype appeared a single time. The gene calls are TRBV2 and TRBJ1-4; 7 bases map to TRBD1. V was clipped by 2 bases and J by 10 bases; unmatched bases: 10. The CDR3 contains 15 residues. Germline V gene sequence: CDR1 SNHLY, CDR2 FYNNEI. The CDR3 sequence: CASSETGAGLGKLFF. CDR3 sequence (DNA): TGTGCCAGCAGTGAAACAGGGGCCGGGTTGGGAAAACTGTTTTTT.

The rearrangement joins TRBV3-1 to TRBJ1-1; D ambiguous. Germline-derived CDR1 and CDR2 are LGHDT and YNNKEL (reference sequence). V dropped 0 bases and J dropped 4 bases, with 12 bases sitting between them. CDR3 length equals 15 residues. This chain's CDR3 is CASSQEGNRATEAFF. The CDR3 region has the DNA TGTGCCAGCAGCCAAGAGGGCAACCGGGCCACTGAAGCTTTCTTT.